This T cell receptor (beta chain) was sequenced in a study of cytomegalovirus exposure and HLA in healthy donors. Those who donated were healthy bone marrow donors. J lost 10 bases, V lost 4 bases, and 19 bases had no gene match. Per the germline V gene, CDR1 is SQVTM and CDR2 is ANQGSEA. The CDR3 consists of 17 residues. This clone appeared a few times. Its matching antigen is unknown. PCR used 60 Vbeta primers and 13 Jbeta primers. Profiled with immunoSEQ multiplex PCR; TCRdb holds only in-frame clones, not every one. The sample yields more than 110,000 clones, 60% to 85% seen once. General observations from the study: Earlier analysis looked at TCR beta V segments, and most were productive about 90% or about 30% of the time. Per a later analysis, HLA-associated TCR beta chains showed more clonal expansion than other, equally common TCR beta chains.

The sample was PBMCs. This sequence joins TRBV29-1 and TRBJ2-1, with TRBD1 matching over 10 bases. This TCR derives from a man between 25 and 39 years old in good health and CMV-seronegative. The CDR3 is CSVGTGTGTGVGGEQFF. Here the CDR3 DNA reads TGCAGCGTTGGGACTGGAACCGGGACAGGGGTTGGAGGGGAGCAGTTCTTC.